Sequencing of this T cell receptor (beta chain) was carried out in a study of blood T cells in healthy people across ages. Using a J-beta primer mix together with a sample-barcoded 5' primer, a second PCR was run for about 7 to 12 cycles. One entry per CDR3 protein, called by TCRdb with MiXCR from the 5' RACE reads. Counted here are 1 million or so distinct CDR3 sequences, roughly 45% occurring once; the ten biggest clones make up over 15%. The ends lost 3 bases at V and 8 bases at J; junction bases unmatched: 11. Germline-derived CDR1 and CDR2 are SGHDT and YYEEEE. The CDR3 is made up of 16 amino acids.

The V call is TRBV5-6, the J call TRBJ1-2; TRBD1 agrees at 12 bases. This receptor was taken from an older woman in good health. The sequencing input was blood. The chain's CDR3 is CASSYPGTGGAGGYTF. The CDR3 DNA is TGTGCCAGCAGCTACCCCGGGACAGGGGGCGCGGGCGGCTACACCTTC.